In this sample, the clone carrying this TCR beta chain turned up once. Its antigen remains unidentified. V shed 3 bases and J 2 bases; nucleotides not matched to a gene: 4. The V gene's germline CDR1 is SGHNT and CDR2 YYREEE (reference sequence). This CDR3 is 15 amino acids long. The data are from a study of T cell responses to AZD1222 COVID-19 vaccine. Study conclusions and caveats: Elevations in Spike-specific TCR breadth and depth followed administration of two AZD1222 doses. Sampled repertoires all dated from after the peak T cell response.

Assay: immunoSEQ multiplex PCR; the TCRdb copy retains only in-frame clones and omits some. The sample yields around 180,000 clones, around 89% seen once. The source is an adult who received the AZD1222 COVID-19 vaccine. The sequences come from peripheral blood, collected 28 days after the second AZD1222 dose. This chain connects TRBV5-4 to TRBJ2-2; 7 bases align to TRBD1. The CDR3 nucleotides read TGTGCCAGCAGCTCGAGACAGGGTAACACCGGGGAGCTGTTTTTT. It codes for CASSSRQGNTGELFF.